The 10 T cell receptor beta chains given below trace back to one sample, sequenced in a study of T cell repertoires in cytomegalovirus infection. TCRdb ran MiXCR on the reads and lists one entry per CDR3 protein. The table lists approximately 260,000 distinct CDR3 sequences, about 17% of them singletons. Sequenced sample: CD8+ T cells from PBMCs. These TCRs come from a human donor in good health (CMV status not recorded). Some clones in this sample may be carry-over from other donors' samples.

This clonotype turned up a few times. This sequence joins TRBV12-3 or TRBV12-4 and TRBJ1-1; possibly TRBD1 for D (5 bases). CDR3 length: 15 amino acids. V was clipped by 3 bases and J by 6 bases, with 17 bases between them. CDR3 sequence reads: CASSFLPSGDPEAFF. The DNA for the CDR3 is TGTGCCAGCAGTTTTTTACCTTCCGGGGACCCTGAAGCTTTCTTT.

This clonotype has ten or more counts. The V and J genes are TRBV11-2 and TRBJ2-7; 7 bases agree with TRBD1. The CDR3 length is 18 residues. The germline V gene has CDR1 SGHAT and CDR2 FQNNGV. Unmatched junction bases numbered 14, after V lost 1 base and J lost 2 bases. The chain's CDR3 is CASSLGPFEGGRTYEQYF. CDR3 coding DNA: TGTGCCAGCAGCTTAGGCCCCTTTGAAGGGGGCCGTACCTACGAGCAGTACTTC.

This sequence joins TRBV6-6 and TRBJ2-7; TRBD1 agrees at 7 bases. V lost 7 bases, J lost 6 bases, and 24 bases stayed unmatched. The CDR3 consists of 18 residues. The germline CDR1 and CDR2 sequences are MNHNY and SVGAGI (reference sequence). The CDR3 sequence is CASTKGRDSEKFGVEQYF. In DNA, the CDR3 is TGTGCCAGCACCAAAGGCCGGGACAGCGAAAAATTTGGGGTCGAGCAGTACTTC.

The chain couples TRBV2 to TRBJ2-1; TRBD2 matches 9 bases. With V trimmed by 5 bases and J by 3 bases, 11 bases remained unmatched. This CDR3 is 17 amino acids long. From germline, CDR1 is SNHLY and CDR2 FYNNEI. This chain's CDR3 is CASSLEERGVLYNEQFF. In DNA form, the CDR3 reads TGTGCCAGCAGTCTAGAGGAGCGGGGGGTACTCTACAATGAGCAGTTCTTC.

This clonotype was observed many times. The chain has TRBV7-6 and TRBJ1-1; no clear D gene. The germline V gene encodes CDR1 SGHVS and CDR2 FNYEAQ. The CDR3 sequence is 15 residues long. V was pared by 0 bases and J by 2 bases, with 10 bases between. CDR3 protein: CASSLAVRGNTEAFF. DNA of the CDR3: TGTGCCAGCAGCTTAGCGGTCCGGGGAAACACTGAAGCTTTCTTT. Looking up the rest from reference TRBV7-6 and TRBJ1-1 gives the full variable domain: GAGVSQSPRYKVTKRGQDVALRCDPISGHVSLYWYRQALGQGPEFLTYFNYEAQQDKSGLPNDRFSAERPEGSISTLTIQRTEQRDSAMYRCASSLAVRGNTEAFFGQGTRLTVV.

This clonotype was counted ten times or more. The chain carries TRBV5-1 and TRBJ1-5, with 7 bases identical to TRBD1. This CDR3 has 17 residues. The V gene's germline CDR1 is SGHRS and CDR2 YFSETQ. With 4 bases clipped from V and 4 bases from J, the junction kept 14 bases outside the gene matches. CDR3 region: CASSQDRAPLGNQPQHF. The CDR3 region has the DNA TGCGCCAGCAGCCAAGACAGGGCACCTCTCGGGAATCAGCCCCAGCATTTT.

In this sample, this clonotype turned up many times. The genes are TRBV19 and TRBJ2-7, with TRBD1 identical over 8 bases. The CDR3 has 14 residues. Per germline, CDR1 LNHDA and CDR2 SQIVND (reference sequence). J was trimmed by 2 bases and V by 8 bases; bases with no gene match: 8. CDR3: CASAPGQVAYEQYF. CDR3 sequence (DNA): TGTGCCAGTGCTCCGGGACAGGTGGCCTACGAGCAGTACTTC.

This clonotype showed up many times. This chain connects TRBV28 to TRBJ2-3, with 9 positions matching TRBD2. Trimming removed 2 bases from V and 5 bases from J; junction bases left unmatched: 8. The CDR3 runs 16 residues. From germline, CDR1 is MDHEN and CDR2 SYDVKM. CDR3 in amino acids: CASSLNGGGALDTQYF. DNA for the CDR3: TGTGCCAGCAGTTTAAACGGCGGGGGGGCCCTAGATACGCAGTATTTT. The full variable domain, its missing parts supplied by reference TRBV28 and TRBJ2-3, is DVKVTQSSRYLVKRTGEKVFLECVQDMDHENMFWYRQDPGLGLRLIYFSYDVKMKEKGDIPEGYSVSREKKERFSLILESASTNQTSMYLCASSLNGGGALDTQYFGPGTRLTVL.

This clonotype was recorded many times. The chain carries TRBV7-9 and TRBJ2-3, with D possibly TRBD2 on 6 matching bases. CDR3 size: 14 residues. Trimming took 1 base from V and 5 from J, leaving 10 bases between them. Germline CDR1 reads SEHNR; CDR2 reads FQNEAQ (reference sequence). CDR3 loop: CASSLGSGEDTQYF. The CDR3 DNA reads as TGTGCCAGCAGCTTAGGATCGGGGGAAGATACGCAGTATTTT.

This clonotype was counted only a few times. V and J are TRBV28 and TRBJ2-7; 7 nucleotides match TRBD1. The CDR3 runs to 14 residues. Germline V CDR1 and CDR2: MDHEN, SYDVKM. With V trimmed by 5 bases and J by 2 bases, 6 bases remained unmatched. The CDR3 bases are TGTGCCAGCAGTCCGGGACAGTTAACCTACGAGCAGTACTTC. Translation gives CASSPGQLTYEQYF.